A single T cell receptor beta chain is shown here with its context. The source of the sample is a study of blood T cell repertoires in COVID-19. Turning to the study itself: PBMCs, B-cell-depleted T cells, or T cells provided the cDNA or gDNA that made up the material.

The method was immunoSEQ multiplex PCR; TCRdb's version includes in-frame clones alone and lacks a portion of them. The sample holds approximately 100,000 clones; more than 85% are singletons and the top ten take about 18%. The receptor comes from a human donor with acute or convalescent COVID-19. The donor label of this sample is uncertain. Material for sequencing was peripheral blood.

The CDR3 bases are TGTGCCAGCAGCTTAGACTTTGAGACGCAGTATTTT. This translates into CASSLDFETQYF. The V gene is TRBV11-2, the J gene TRBJ2-3; no clear D. This CDR3 is built from 12 residues. The V end was cut by 0 bases, the J end by 9 bases, with 7 bases between. In germline, CDR1 is SGHAT, CDR2 FQNNGV.